Following are 10 T cell receptor beta chains from one sample sequenced in a study of response to subunit inactivated influenza vaccine. MiXCR was run by TCRdb on the RT-PCR reads, yielding one entry per CDR3 protein. The sample has roughly 700,000 distinct CDR3 sequences, around 13% seen once. The sequences come from PBMCs from blood, collected around 15 days before vaccination. Source of these receptors: a man over 45 who received an inactivated influenza vaccine.

This clonotype was detected a few times. CDR3 region: CASSPGMRLREDSTDTQYF. The CDR3 nucleotides read TGCGCCAGCAGCCCGGGAATGAGGTTGCGGGAGGACTCCACAGATACGCAGTATTTT. The rearrangement links TRBV5-1 to TRBJ2-3; 8 nucleotides line up with TRBD2. Germline-derived CDR1 and CDR2 are SGHRS and YFSETQ. The CDR3 has 19 residues. The J segment lost 2 bases and the V segment lost 4 bases, leaving 18 bases of the junction unmatched.

Of note for this clonotype: Because the CDR3 is missing its conserved closing phenylalanine or tryptophan, this is likely a read error. Here the CDR3 reads CATSEPGTSSEQYL. Written as DNA, the CDR3 is TGTGCCACCAGTGAGCCCGGGACTAGCAGCGAGCAGTACCTC. The genes are TRBV24-1 and TRBJ2-7; 9 nucleotides match TRBD2. The CDR3 is 14 amino acids. Per the germline V gene, CDR1 is KGHDR and CDR2 is SFDVKD. With V trimmed by 4 bases and J by 6 bases, 6 bases remained unmatched.

This rearrangement joins TRBV7-2 to TRBJ1-2, with TRBD1 identical over 7 bases. Germline V gene sequence: CDR1 SGHTA, CDR2 FQGNSA. J gave up 2 bases and V 4 bases, and 10 bases lay outside the gene matches. The CDR3 contains 16 residues. CDR3 DNA: TGTGCCAGCAGCTCCAGGGACAGACTAAAAAACTATGGCTACACCTTC. Amino acids: CASSSRDRLKNYGYTF.

This clonotype was picked up a small number of times. The V call is TRBV7-9, the J call TRBJ1-1, with D uncertain. The V and J ends lost 5 bases and 10 bases respectively, with 11 bases between them. Germline values: CDR1 SEHNR, CDR2 FQNEAQ (reference sequence). The CDR3 is made up of 11 amino acids. CDR3 loop: CASSPDVGAFF. CDR3 coding DNA: TGTGCCAGCAGCCCCGACGTTGGAGCTTTCTTT.

The genes are TRBV6-2 or TRBV6-3 and TRBJ1-1; 7 bases agree with TRBD1. V dropped 4 bases and J dropped 1; count of bases not matched to a gene: 6. The CDR3 totals 15 residues. Per the germline V gene, CDR1 is MNHEY and CDR2 is SVGEGT. CDR3 DNA: TGTGCCAGCAGTTCGAGGGGGCGAGGGAACACTGAAGCTTTCTTT. Protein product: CASSSRGRGNTEAFF.

This clonotype was recorded a few times. The chain links TRBV5-1 to TRBJ2-6; D may be TRBD1 or TRBD2 (5 bases each). Trimming shortened V by 3 bases and J by 3 bases, and 22 bases separated the two germline ends. Germline V gene sequence: CDR1 SGHRS, CDR2 YFSETQ. The CDR3 is made up of 19 amino acids. As DNA, the CDR3 is TGCGCCAGCAGCTCAACACCGGGACGGTGGCTGGGTGGGGCCAACGTCCTGACTTTC. This translates into CASSSTPGRWLGGANVLTF.

This clonotype was found many times. The genes are TRBV20-1 and TRBJ2-1; 12 positions agree with TRBD2. The CDR3 covers 14 residues. CDR1 DFQATT and CDR2 SNEGSKA come from the germline V gene (reference sequence). Trimming took 6 bases from V and 7 from J; bases not matched to a gene: 7. The CDR3 DNA reads TGCAGTGCAATGCTAGCGGGGGGGCGGAATGAGCAGTTCTTC. Translating it yields CSAMLAGGRNEQFF.

This clonotype was recorded a few times. This chain's CDR3 is CASSESSDTQYF. The CDR3 coding sequence is TGCGCCAGCAGCGAATCATCAGATACGCAGTATTTT. J is TRBJ2-3 and V is TRBV5-1; D not resolved. The germline V gene has CDR1 SGHRS and CDR2 YFSETQ. This CDR3 has 12 residues. V was pared by 4 bases and J by 4 bases, with 7 bases between. The variable domain in full, completed from reference TRBV5-1 and TRBJ2-3, reads KAGVTQTPRYLIKTRGQQVTLSCSPISGHRSVSWYQQTPGQGLQFLFEYFSETQRNKGNFPGRFSGRQFSNSRSEMNVSTLELGDSALYLCASSESSDTQYFGPGTRLTVL.

This clonotype was picked up a small number of times. The chain joins TRBV7-2 to TRBJ1-6; D unresolved. This CDR3 has 15 amino acids. With 0 bases removed from V and 9 bases from J, the gap between germline ends came to 12 bases. Germline CDR1 is SGHTA and CDR2 is FQGNSA. The CDR3 sequence is CASSLAVNSGSPLHF. For the CDR3, the DNA is TGTGCCAGCAGCTTAGCGGTCAACTCGGGTTCACCCCTCCACTTT.

This clonotype was found a few times. V usage is TRBV6-1 and J usage is TRBJ2-2, with 11 bases that match TRBD2. The V and J ends lost 7 bases and 1 base, in that order; junction bases with no gene match: 8. Germline V gene sequence: CDR1 MNHNS, CDR2 SASEGT. This CDR3 is built from 17 residues. CDR3: CASTLLLAGGNTGELFF. The CDR3 DNA reads TGTGCCAGCACCCTACTCCTAGCGGGAGGGAACACCGGGGAGCTGTTTTTT.